This T cell receptor beta chain was recovered during a study of neurological immune-mediated disorders. The V end was cut by 0 bases, the J end by 2 bases, with 11 bases between. Germline CDR1 is SGHRS and CDR2 is YFSETQ. CDR3 length: 15 amino acids. PBMCs stored at -80 C, 2 million in total, were the source of the unsorted libraries. Synthesis of cDNA used 5'RACE (with 10-nucleotide random UMIs). TCRdb fed the 5' RACE reads into MiXCR, producing one record per CDR3 protein. The sample has 45,000 to 65,000 distinct CDR3 sequences; roughly 4.3% are singletons. This clonotype was counted at least ten times.

The chain has TRBV5-1 and TRBJ1-1; perhaps TRBD1 as D (5 bases). Sequencing was done on a sample of PBMCs. The source of this sequence is a man in his forties or fifties with multiple sclerosis. CDR3 bases: TGCGCCAGCAGCTTGGTGCCGACAGAAAACACTGAAGCTTTCTTT. Residues: CASSLVPTENTEAFF.